This T cell receptor beta chain came from a study of blood T cell repertoires in COVID-19. Study as a whole: T cells, B-cell-depleted T cells, or PBMCs supplied cDNA or gDNA.

This CDR3 spans 14 amino acids. Per germline, CDR1 SGHRS and CDR2 YFSETQ. Authors' data handling: Cell counts per sample came from amplifying reference gene primers. The assay was immunoSEQ multiplex PCR, and TCRdb's table has in-frame clones only and misses some. V, J and clone size reflect that table, while D and trimming were determined from the DNA. In the table there are over 90,000 clones, around 87% of which are singletons. The sample taken for sequencing was peripheral blood. The TCR was taken from a man aged 45 to 65 with active or convalescent COVID-19. V and J are TRBV5-1 and TRBJ2-3; 7 bases map to TRBD1. The CDR3 loop reads CACGRGQTTDTQYF. For the CDR3, the DNA is TGCGCTTGTGGAAGGGGACAGACCACAGATACGCAGTATTTT.